This TCR beta chain is drawn from a study of high-grade serous ovarian cancer treatment subgroups. Study-level information: Each sample yielded on average roughly 7,500 unique TCR beta rearrangements from 11,000 to 15,000 reads. Overall study results and limits: Repertoire similarity ranged roughly 0.095 to 0.8 between tumors of one patient. The analyses considered CDR3 and ignored CDR1 and CDR2.

Tumor samples were obtained before definitive surgery or chemotherapy. A word on this clone: The antigen is undetermined.

V shed 4 bases, J shed 5 bases, and the junction held 5 bases outside the gene matches. Germline-derived CDR1 and CDR2 are SGHRS and YFSETQ. There are 13 residues in the CDR3. Here immunoSEQ multiplex PCR was the method, and the copy in TCRdb shows in-frame clones only, minus some. The profile shows 11,000 or so clones, 80% to 85% of them singletons. Sequencing was done on a sample of tumor tissue. The V call is TRBV5-1, the J call TRBJ2-5; 7 bases are shared with TRBD1. The sequence derives from a human donor with high-grade serous ovarian cancer. The CDR3 coding sequence is TGCGCCAGCAGCATGGACAGGAGGGAGACCCAGTACTTC. This encodes CASSMDRRETQYF.